The clone carrying this T cell receptor (beta chain) was seen a handful of times. A read error may produce the germline difference seen at one junction end. The sample belongs to a study of spatial heterogeneity in lung cancer. This CDR3 is built from 16 residues. Per the germline V gene, CDR1 is SGHTA and CDR2 is FQGNSA. Each molecule of TCR cDNA was tagged with one unique molecular identifier. TCRdb called the 5' RACE reads again in MiXCR, with one record for every CDR3 protein. Among 39,000 or so distinct CDR3 sequences listed, 7.5% to 8% were seen once. Sample time point: sample taken at primary tumor resection.

The rearrangement uses TRBV7-2 and TRBJ2-1; D might be TRBD1 (5 bases). This clonotype originated in a male donor with early-stage non-small cell lung cancer. The input for sequencing was PBMCs, taken at surgery. For the CDR3, the DNA is TGTGTCAGCAGCTCCCGTACAGGTCTTACCTACAATGAGCAGTTCTTC. Translation: CVSSSRTGLTYNEQFF. The entire variable domain, with the rest obtained from reference TRBV7-2 and TRBJ2-1, is as follows: GAGVSQSPSNKVTEKGKDVELRCDPISGHTALYWYRQSLGQGLEFLIYFQGNSAPDKSGLPSDRFSAERTGGSVSTLTIQRTQQEDSAVYLCVSSSRTGLTYNEQFFGPGTRLTVL.